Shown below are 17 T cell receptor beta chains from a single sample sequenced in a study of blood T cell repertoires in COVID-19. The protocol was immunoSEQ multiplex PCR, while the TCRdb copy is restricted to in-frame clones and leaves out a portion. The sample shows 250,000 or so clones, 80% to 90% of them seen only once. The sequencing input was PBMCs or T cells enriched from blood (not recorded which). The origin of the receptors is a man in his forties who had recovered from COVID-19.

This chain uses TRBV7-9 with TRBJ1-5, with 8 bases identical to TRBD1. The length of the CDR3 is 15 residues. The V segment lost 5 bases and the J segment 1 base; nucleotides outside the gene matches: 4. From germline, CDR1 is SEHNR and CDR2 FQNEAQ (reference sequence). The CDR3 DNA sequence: TGTGCCAGCAGCCCACAGGGGGTAAGCAATCAGCCCCAGCATTTT. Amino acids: CASSPQGVSNQPQHF.

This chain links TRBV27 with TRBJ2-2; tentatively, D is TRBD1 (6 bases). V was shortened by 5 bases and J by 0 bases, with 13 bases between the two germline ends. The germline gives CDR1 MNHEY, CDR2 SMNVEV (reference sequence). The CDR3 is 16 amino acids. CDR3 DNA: TGTGCCAGCAGTCCCCGAACAGGGTCGAACACCGGGGAGCTGTTTTTT. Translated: CASSPRTGSNTGELFF.

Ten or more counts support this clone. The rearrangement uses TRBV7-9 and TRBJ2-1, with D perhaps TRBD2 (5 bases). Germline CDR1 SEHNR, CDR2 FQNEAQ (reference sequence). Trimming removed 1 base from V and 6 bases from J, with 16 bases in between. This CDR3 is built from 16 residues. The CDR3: CASSLGWEIGGNEQFF. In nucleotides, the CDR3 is TGTGCCAGCAGCTTAGGTTGGGAGATTGGAGGCAATGAGCAGTTCTTC.

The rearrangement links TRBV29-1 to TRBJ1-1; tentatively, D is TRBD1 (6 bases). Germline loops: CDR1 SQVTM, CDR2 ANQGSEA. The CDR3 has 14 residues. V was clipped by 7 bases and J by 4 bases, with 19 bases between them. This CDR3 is CSAQILQGSTEAFF. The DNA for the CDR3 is TGCAGCGCCCAGATACTACAGGGTAGCACTGAAGCTTTCTTT.

The CDR3 nucleotides are TGCGCCAGCACCCCCAGGGCTCCGACAGAGCAAATGTTTTATCCCTATGGCTACACCTTC. Protein product: CASTPRAPTEQMFYPYGYTF. V is TRBV5-1 and J is TRBJ1-2; D might be TRBD1 (5 bases). V was pared by 6 bases and J by 4 bases, with 34 bases between. The CDR3 runs 20 residues. The V gene's germline CDR1 is SGHRS and CDR2 YFSETQ.

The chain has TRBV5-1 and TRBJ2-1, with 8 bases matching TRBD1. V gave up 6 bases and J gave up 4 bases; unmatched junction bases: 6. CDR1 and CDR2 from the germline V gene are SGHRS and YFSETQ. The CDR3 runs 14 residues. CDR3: CASTQDRVYNEQFF. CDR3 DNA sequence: TGCGCCAGCACTCAGGACAGGGTTTACAATGAGCAGTTCTTC.

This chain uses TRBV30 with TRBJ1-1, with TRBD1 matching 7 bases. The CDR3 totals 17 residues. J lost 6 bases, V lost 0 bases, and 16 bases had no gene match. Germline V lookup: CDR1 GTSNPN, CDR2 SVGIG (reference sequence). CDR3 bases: TGTGCCTGGAGTGTACAGCAGGGGGGATTTAGGAAACCTGAAGCTTTCTTT. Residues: CAWSVQQGGFRKPEAFF.

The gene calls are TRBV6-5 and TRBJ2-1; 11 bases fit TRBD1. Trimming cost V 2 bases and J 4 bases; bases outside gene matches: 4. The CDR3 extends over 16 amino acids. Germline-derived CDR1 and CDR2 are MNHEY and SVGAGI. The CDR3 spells CASSYEGTGGYNEQFF. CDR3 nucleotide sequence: TGTGCCAGCAGTTACGAAGGGACAGGGGGATACAATGAGCAGTTCTTC.

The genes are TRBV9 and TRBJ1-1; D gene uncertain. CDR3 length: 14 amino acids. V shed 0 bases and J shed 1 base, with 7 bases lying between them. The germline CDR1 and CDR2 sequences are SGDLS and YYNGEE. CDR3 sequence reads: CASSVAMANTEAFF. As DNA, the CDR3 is TGTGCCAGCAGCGTAGCAATGGCGAACACTGAAGCTTTCTTT.

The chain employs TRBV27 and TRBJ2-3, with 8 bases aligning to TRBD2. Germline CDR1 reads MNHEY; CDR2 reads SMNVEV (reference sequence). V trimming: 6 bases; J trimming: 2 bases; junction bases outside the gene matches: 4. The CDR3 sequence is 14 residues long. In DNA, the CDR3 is TGTGCCAGCAGCCCACTAGCGGACACAGATACGCAGTATTTT. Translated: CASSPLADTDTQYF.

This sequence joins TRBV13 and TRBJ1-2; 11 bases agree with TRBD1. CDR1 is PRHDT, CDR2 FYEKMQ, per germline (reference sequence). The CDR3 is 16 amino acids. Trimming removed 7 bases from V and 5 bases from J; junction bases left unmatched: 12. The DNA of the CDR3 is TGTGCCAGCAATCTCCAGGGGACAGGGGGTGATTATGGCTACACCTTC. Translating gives CASNLQGTGGDYGYTF.

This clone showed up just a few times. CDR3 residues: CASSYSATSGSYEQYF. The CDR3 nucleotides read TGTGCCAGCAGTTACTCGGCGACTAGCGGCTCCTACGAGCAGTACTTC. The chain uses TRBV6-5 and TRBJ2-7, with 9 positions matching TRBD2. Unmatched junction bases numbered 3, after V lost 0 bases and J lost 0 bases. This CDR3 has 16 amino acids. Germline CDR1 and CDR2: MNHEY and SVGAGI.

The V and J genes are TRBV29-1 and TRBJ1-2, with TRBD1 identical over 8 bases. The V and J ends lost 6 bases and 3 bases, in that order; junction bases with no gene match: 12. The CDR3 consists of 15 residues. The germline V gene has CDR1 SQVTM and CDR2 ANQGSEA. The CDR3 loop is CSVTRTGWSDYGYTF. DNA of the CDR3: TGCAGCGTAACCAGGACAGGGTGGTCCGACTATGGCTACACCTTC. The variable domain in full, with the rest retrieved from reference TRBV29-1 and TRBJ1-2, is SAVISQKPSRDICQRGTSLTIQCQVDSQVTMMFWYRQQPGQSLTLIATANQGSEATYESGFVIDKFPISRPNLTFSTLTVSNMSPEDSSIYLCSVTRTGWSDYGYTFGSGTRLTVV.

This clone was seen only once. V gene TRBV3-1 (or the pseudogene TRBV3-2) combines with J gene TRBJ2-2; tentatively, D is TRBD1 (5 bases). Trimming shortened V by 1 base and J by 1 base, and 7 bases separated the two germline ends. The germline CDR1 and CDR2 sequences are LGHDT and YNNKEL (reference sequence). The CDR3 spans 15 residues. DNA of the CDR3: TGTGCCAGCAGCCAAGCAGACAGGAACACCGGGGAGCTGTTTTTT. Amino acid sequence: CASSQADRNTGELFF.

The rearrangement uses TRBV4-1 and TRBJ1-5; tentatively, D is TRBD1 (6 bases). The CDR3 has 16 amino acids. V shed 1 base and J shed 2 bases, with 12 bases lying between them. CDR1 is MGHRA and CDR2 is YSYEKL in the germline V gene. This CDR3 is CASSQAGGIGNQPQHF. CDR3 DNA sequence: TGCGCCAGCAGCCAAGCGGGGGGCATCGGCAATCAGCCCCAGCATTTT.

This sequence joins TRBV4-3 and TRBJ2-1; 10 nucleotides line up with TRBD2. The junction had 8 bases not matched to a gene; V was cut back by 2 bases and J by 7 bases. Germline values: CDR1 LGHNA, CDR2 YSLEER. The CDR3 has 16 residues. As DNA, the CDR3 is TGCGCCAGCAGCCAACATGAACTAGCGGGATCGAATGAGCAGTTCTTC. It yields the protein CASSQHELAGSNEQFF.

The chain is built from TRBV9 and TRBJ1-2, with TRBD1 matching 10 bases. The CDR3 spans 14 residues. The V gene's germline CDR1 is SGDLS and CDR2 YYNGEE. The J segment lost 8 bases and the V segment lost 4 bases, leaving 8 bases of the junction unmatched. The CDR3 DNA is TGTGCCAGCAGCATAAGACAGGGGGCCGCGGGCTACACCTTC. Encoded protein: CASSIRQGAAGYTF.